The 8 T cell receptor beta chains in this list originate from one sample, sequenced in a study of blood T cell repertoires in COVID-19. Data came from immunoSEQ multiplex PCR; TCRdb stores just in-frame clones and leaves some out. The sample consists of a few hundred thousand clones, 80% to 90% of them appearing once. The source material was peripheral blood. These receptor sequences come from a woman aged 50 to 65 with acute or convalescent COVID-19.

This chain links TRBV30 with TRBJ1-5, with 7 bases matching TRBD1. There are 15 residues in the CDR3. The V segment lost 0 bases and the J segment 5 bases; nucleotides outside the gene matches: 7. The germline gives CDR1 GTSNPN, CDR2 SVGIG (reference sequence). CDR3 sequence (DNA): TGTGCCTGGAGTGTAATGGGACAGTGGGATCAGCCCCAGCATTTT. Amino acids: CAWSVMGQWDQPQHF.

The rearrangement joins TRBV7-2 to TRBJ2-7; D remains ambiguous. Trimming took 5 bases from V and 1 from J, leaving 12 bases between them. The CDR3 contains 14 residues. Germline V lookup: CDR1 SGHTA, CDR2 FQGNSA. The CDR3 protein is CASSQEARSYEQYF. In DNA, the CDR3 is TGTGCCAGCAGCCAAGAGGCTAGATCCTACGAGCAGTACTTC.

The chain recombines TRBV18 with TRBJ2-6; tentative D call: TRBD1 (6 bases). There are 16 residues in the CDR3. V lost 8 bases to trimming and J lost 3 bases, with 17 bases between them. Germline V gives CDR1 KGHSH, CDR2 LQKENI. CDR3 nucleotide sequence: TGTGCCAGCCCCGCCGAAGGACAGAGTGGGGCCAACGTCCTGACTTTC. Translation gives CASPAEGQSGANVLTF.

The chain employs TRBV10-2 and TRBJ1-2; possibly TRBD1 for D (6 bases). The CDR3 has 14 amino acids. The V gene's germline CDR1 is WSHSY and CDR2 SAAADI. V was clipped by 3 bases and J by 2 bases, with 10 bases between them. CDR3 nucleotides: TGCGCCAGCAGTGAAAAGGGGGACAACTATGGCTACACCTTC. The encoded protein is CASSEKGDNYGYTF.

The chain recombines TRBV5-6 with TRBJ2-3, with 8 positions matching TRBD2. The CDR3 has 17 amino acids. V lost 0 bases, J lost 0 bases, and 6 bases stayed unmatched. Germline CDR1 and CDR2: SGHDT and YYEEEE. The CDR3 spells CASSLAGGVESTDTQYF. CDR3 in DNA: TGTGCCAGCAGCTTGGCCGGGGGGGTTGAGAGCACAGATACGCAGTATTTT.

This sequence joins TRBV5-1 and TRBJ1-2; maybe TRBD1 (5 bases). Germline values: CDR1 SGHRS, CDR2 YFSETQ. This CDR3 contains 12 residues. Between the trimmed V and J ends, which lost 4 bases and 9 bases, there was a span of 13 bases. The CDR3 loop is CASSPRGGSYTF. The CDR3 nucleotides are TGCGCCAGCAGCCCCCGGGGGGGTAGCTACACCTTC. Supplemented by reference TRBV5-1 and TRBJ1-2, the full variable domain reads KAGVTQTPRYLIKTRGQQVTLSCSPISGHRSVSWYQQTPGQGLQFLFEYFSETQRNKGNFPGRFSGRQFSNSRSEMNVSTLELGDSALYLCASSPRGGSYTFGSGTRLTVV.

This chain uses TRBV6-5 with TRBJ2-2; 7 bases are shared with TRBD1. V was pared by 4 bases and J by 4 bases, with 9 bases of the junction left unmatched. From germline, CDR1 is MNHEY and CDR2 SVGAGI. The CDR3 extends over 16 amino acids. CDR3 amino acids: CASSFKPGQTTGELFF. For the CDR3, the DNA is TGTGCCAGCAGTTTCAAACCGGGACAGACCACCGGGGAGCTGTTTTTT.

J is TRBJ1-3 and V is TRBV13; tentative D call: TRBD1 (5 bases). Germline loops: CDR1 PRHDT, CDR2 FYEKMQ (reference sequence). The CDR3 contains 15 residues. V dropped 8 bases and J dropped 4 bases, with 18 bases sitting between them. CDR3 residues: CASSGRDLGGNTIYF. CDR3 nucleotides: TGTGCCAGCTCCGGGAGGGACTTGGGGGGAAACACCATATATTTT.